This T cell receptor (beta chain) derives from a study of blood T cell repertoires in COVID-19 (dated by TCRdb to the early 2020s). For the study in its entirety: Collaborator samples came from the United States, Italy and Spain and covered acute and convalescent phases of COVID-19. HLA class I and class II types, where available, came from metadata supplied by the sample provider rather than from assay-based typing. The prospective study material was composed of cDNA or gDNA derived from T cells, B-cell-depleted T cells, or PBMCs. A freely available public database, intended as a resource for researchers studying the immune response to SARS-CoV-2, is where the repertoires were released. The sample metadata nearly always contained a de-identified subject ID, COVID-19 status, age in years and sex. Samples came from the ongoing ImmuneRACE study (first 160 participants) plus 1,254 subjects from 6 global collaborators. Subjects who had been exposed to COVID-19, were actively infected with it, or had recovered from it provided the deeply sampled blood TCRbeta repertoires that made up the dataset. Results the study describes overall, beyond this receptor: The quantity of clinical and demographic metadata differed by source and by participant and was supplied without curation.

TCRbeta CDR3 regions were amplified from genomic DNA using the immunoSEQ Assay, a bias-controlled multiplex PCR. In the authors' own workflow: The number of nucleated cells in each sample was estimated by amplification of reference gene primers within the assay. To quantify the absolute abundance of each unique TCRbeta CDR3 rearrangement, sequence reads were collapsed and filtered. For each sample, productive Simpson clonality was calculated as the square root of Simpson's diversity index over productive rearrangements. Held by TCRdb, this immuneACCESS table contains in-frame sequences only and omits some clones. Under half of the omission traces to an unresolved V gene where checked; the cause of the rest is unknown. That table furnishes V, J and clone size, whereas the DNA furnished D and trimming. The sample contains about 110,000 clones, around nine tenths of them found a single time. The ten largest make up 1% to 1.5% of the sample.

As for this clone: Its antigen has not been determined. No qualities accompany the bases; no much larger clone lies one base away.

Each collaborating institution followed its own protocols to collect whole blood in K2EDTA tubes. For TCRbeta analysis, collaborators shipped samples in one of three forms: frozen whole blood, isolated PBMCs, or DNA extracted from either of those sample types. The CDR3 covers 11 residues, taking in both the cysteine and the phenylalanine. Of the read, only the CDR3 DNA is kept; its 33 bases are in frame from base 1. V is reduced by 0 bases and J by 11 bases, leaving a spacing of 7 bases between them. From the germline V gene, CDR1 is SGDLS and CDR2 is YYNGEE. The receptor chain draws on TRBV9 and TRBJ2-3; a tentative D call is TRBD2 (5 bases match). The TCR comes from a woman aged 25 to 39 with acute or convalescent COVID-19. The sequenced material came from peripheral blood. The DNA sequence is TGTGCCAGCAGCGTAGGGGAGATGCAGTATTTT. This codes for CASSVGEMQYF.